This TCR beta chain appears in the sequencing data of a study of blood T cell repertoires in COVID-19. Across the study: From T cells, B-cell-depleted T cells, or PBMCs came the material, which was cDNA or gDNA.

Authors' analysis steps: Researchers report that nucleated cell counts were estimated from reference gene primer amplification. Assay: immunoSEQ multiplex PCR; the TCRdb copy retains only in-frame clones and omits some. V and J calls and clone size are those listed in that table; D and trimming were worked out from the DNA. The data hold nearly 90,000 clones, with around 88% observed a single time. This CDR3 is built from 16 residues. V lost 4 bases and J 6 bases, leaving 16 bases between the germline ends. Germline CDR1 reads ENHRY; CDR2 reads SYGVKD. The genes are TRBV10-3 and TRBJ1-6; D might be TRBD1 (6 bases). This clonotype originated in a man in his sixties with acute or convalescent COVID-19. Sequencing was carried out using peripheral blood. CDR3 sequence (DNA): TGTGCCATCAGTGGGCAGGGGATGGGGTCTAATTCACCCCTCCACTTT. It specifies CAISGQGMGSNSPLHF.